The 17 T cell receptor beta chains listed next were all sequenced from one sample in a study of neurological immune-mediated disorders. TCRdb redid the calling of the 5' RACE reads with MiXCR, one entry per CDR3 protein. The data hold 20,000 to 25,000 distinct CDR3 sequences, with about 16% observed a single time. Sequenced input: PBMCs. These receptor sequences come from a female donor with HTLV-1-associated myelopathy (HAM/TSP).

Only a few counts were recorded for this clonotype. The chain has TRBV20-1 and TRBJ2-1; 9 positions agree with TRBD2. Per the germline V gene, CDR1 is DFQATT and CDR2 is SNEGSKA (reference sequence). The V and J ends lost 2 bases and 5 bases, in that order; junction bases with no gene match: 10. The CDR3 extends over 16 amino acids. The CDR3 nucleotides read TGCAGTGCTAGAAATCTGCGGGAGGGAGACAACAATGAGCAGTTCTTC. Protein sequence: CSARNLREGDNNEQFF.

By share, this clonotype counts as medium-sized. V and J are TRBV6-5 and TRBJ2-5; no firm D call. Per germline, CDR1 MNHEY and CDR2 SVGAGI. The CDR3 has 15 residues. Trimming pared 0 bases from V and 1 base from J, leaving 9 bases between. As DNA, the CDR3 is TGTGCCAGCAGTTACTCGAACGGAGCCCAAGAGACCCAGTACTTC. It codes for CASSYSNGAQETQYF.

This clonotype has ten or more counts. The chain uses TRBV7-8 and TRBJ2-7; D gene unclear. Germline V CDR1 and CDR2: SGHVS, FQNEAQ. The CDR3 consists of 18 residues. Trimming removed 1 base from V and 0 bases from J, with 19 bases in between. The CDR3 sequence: CASSLEGYSPWASYEQYF. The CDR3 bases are TGTGCCAGCAGCTTAGAGGGTTACAGCCCATGGGCCTCCTACGAGCAGTACTTC.

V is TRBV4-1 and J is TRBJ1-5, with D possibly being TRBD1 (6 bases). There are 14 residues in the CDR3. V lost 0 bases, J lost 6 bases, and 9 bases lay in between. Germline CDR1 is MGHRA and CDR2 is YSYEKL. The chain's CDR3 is CASSQDTTGQPQHF. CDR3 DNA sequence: TGCGCCAGCAGCCAAGATACGACAGGTCAGCCCCAGCATTTT.

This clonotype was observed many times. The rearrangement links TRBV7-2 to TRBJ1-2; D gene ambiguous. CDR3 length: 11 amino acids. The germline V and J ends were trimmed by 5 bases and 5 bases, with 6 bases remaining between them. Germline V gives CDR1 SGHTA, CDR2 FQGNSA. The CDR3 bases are TGTGCCAGCAGCCGTAGTTATGGCTACACCTTC. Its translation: CASSRSYGYTF.

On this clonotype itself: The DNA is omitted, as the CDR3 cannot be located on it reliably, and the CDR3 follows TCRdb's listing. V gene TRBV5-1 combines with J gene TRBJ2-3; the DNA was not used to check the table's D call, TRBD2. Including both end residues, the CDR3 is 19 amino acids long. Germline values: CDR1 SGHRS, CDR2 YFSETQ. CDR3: CASSFYICSASSGPDTQYF.

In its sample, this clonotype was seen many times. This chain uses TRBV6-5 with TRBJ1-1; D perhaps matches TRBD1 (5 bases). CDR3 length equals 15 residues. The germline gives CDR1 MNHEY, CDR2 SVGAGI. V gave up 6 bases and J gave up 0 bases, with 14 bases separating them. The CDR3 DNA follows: TGTGCCAGCAGCCCCCGCGGGACCATGAACACTGAAGCTTTCTTT. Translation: CASSPRGTMNTEAFF.

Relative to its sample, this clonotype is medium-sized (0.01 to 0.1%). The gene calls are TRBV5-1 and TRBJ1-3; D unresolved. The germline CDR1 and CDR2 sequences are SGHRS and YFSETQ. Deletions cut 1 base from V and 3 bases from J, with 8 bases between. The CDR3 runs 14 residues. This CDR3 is CASSLRGGGNTIYF. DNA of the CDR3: TGCGCCAGCAGCTTGCGGGGAGGTGGAAACACCATATATTTT.

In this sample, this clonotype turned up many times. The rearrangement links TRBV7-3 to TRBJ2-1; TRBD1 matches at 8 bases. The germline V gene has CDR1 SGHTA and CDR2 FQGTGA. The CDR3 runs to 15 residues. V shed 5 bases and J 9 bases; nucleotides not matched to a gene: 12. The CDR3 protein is CASSPRTGSWREQFF. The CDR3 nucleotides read TGTGCCAGCAGCCCCAGGACAGGGTCCTGGCGTGAGCAGTTCTTC.

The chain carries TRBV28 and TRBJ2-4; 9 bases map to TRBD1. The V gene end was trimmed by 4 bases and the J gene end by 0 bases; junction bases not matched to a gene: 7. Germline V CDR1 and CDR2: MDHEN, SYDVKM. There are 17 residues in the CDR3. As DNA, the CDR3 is TGTGCCAGCAGTTACCGGACAGGGGCCTTAGCCAAAAACATTCAGTACTTC. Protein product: CASSYRTGALAKNIQYF.

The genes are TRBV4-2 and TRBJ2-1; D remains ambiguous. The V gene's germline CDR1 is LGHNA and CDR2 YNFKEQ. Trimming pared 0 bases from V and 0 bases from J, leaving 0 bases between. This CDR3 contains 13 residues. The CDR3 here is CASSQDSYNEQFF. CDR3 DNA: TGTGCCAGCAGCCAAGACTCCTACAATGAGCAGTTCTTC.

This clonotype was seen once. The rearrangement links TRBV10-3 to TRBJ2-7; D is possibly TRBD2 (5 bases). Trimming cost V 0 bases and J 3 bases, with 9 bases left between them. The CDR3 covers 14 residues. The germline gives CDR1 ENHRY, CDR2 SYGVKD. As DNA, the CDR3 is TGTGCCATCAGTGAGTCGAGGGAATACTACGAGCAGTACTTC. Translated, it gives CAISESREYYEQYF.

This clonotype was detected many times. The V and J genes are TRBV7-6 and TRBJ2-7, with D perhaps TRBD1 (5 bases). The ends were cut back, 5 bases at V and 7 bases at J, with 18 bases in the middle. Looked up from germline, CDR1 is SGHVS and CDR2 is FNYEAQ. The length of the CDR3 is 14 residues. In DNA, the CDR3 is TGTGCCAGCAGCCCATACGGGCCAGGGAAAGAGCAGTACTTC. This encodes CASSPYGPGKEQYF.

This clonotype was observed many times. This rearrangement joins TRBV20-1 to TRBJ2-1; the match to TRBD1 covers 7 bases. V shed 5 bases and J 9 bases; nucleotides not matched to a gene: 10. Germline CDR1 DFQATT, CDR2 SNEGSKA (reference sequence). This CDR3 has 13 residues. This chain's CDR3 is CSARQYRGREQFF. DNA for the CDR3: TGCAGTGCTCGCCAATACAGGGGTCGTGAGCAGTTCTTC.

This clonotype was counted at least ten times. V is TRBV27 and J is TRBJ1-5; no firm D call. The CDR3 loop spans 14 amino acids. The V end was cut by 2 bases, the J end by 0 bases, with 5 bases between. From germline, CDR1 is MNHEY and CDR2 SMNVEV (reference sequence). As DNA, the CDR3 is TGTGCCAGCAGTTTAATTTATAGCAATCAGCCCCAGCATTTT. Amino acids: CASSLIYSNQPQHF.

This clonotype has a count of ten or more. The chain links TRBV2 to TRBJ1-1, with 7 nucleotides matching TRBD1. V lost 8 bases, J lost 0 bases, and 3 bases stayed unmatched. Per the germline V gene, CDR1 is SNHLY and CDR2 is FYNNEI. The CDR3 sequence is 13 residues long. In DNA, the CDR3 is TGTGCCAGCCTACAGGGGTTGAACACTGAAGCTTTCTTT. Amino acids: CASLQGLNTEAFF.

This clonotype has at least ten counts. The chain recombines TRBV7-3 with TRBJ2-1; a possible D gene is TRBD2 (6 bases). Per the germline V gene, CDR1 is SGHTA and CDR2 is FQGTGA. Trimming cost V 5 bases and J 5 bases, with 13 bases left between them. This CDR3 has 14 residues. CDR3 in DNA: TGTGCCAGCAGCCTGCGGGACCACCACAATGAGCAGTTCTTC. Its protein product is CASSLRDHHNEQFF. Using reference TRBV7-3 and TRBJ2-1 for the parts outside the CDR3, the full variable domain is GAGVSQTPSNKVTEKGKYVELRCDPISGHTALYWYRQSLGQGPEFLIYFQGTGAADDSGLPNDRFFAVRPEGSVSTLKIQRTERGDSAVYLCASSLRDHHNEQFFGPGTRLTVL.